Below are 30 T cell receptor beta chains sequenced from a single sample in a study of T-cell memory formation after mild COVID-19 listed by TCRdb under 2021. Preparation of the library involved 5' RACE. These reads were obtained on an Illumina NovaSeq 6000. The raw public data were reprocessed by TCRdb itself: fastp quality trimming at Q25, MiXCR clonotype calling, in-frame beta chains only. Merged by CDR3 protein, the rows form single entries marked with the most common genes and DNA. The sample table contains 530,000 or so distinct CDR3 sequences; only one count was recorded for 17% of them. Roughly 7.7% of the sample is held by the ten biggest clonotypes. Sequenced sample: PBMCs or a T cell subset sorted from them (not recorded which). The receptors were gathered from an adult woman who had mild COVID-19 (a few samples of this study predate the infection). The sample titles of this study are shuffled in the database, so cell type and time point are left out; the donor was told from shared clones.

This clonotype has only a few counts. This chain connects TRBV10-2 to TRBJ2-7, with TRBD2 matching 15 bases. Germline V gene lookup returns CDR1 WSHSY and CDR2 SAAADI. The junction had 8 bases not matched to a gene; V was cut back by 6 bases and J by 2 bases. The CDR3 length is 17 residues. CDR3: CASSDRTSGGATYEQYF. For the CDR3, the DNA is TGCGCCAGCAGCGATAGGACTAGCGGGGGGGCGACCTACGAGCAGTACTTC.

This clonotype was picked up a small number of times. The rearrangement uses TRBV12-3 or TRBV12-4 and TRBJ2-4; 8 bases line up with TRBD2. V shed 7 bases, J shed 6 bases, and the junction held 8 bases outside the gene matches. This CDR3 contains 14 residues. CDR3 protein: CASNERGGRNIQYF. The DNA for the CDR3 is TGTGCCAGCAACGAACGGGGGGGCCGAAACATTCAGTACTTC.

This chain connects TRBV5-1 to TRBJ1-6, with TRBD1 identical over 7 bases. V gave up 4 bases and J gave up 1 base; unmatched junction bases: 8. Germline V gene sequence: CDR1 SGHRS, CDR2 YFSETQ. The CDR3 covers 17 residues. Here the CDR3 DNA reads TGCGCCAGCAGCAATACAGGGGTCGGATCCTATAATTCACCCCTCCACTTT. Translated: CASSNTGVGSYNSPLHF.

This clonotype has only a few counts. This chain uses TRBV12-3 or TRBV12-4 with TRBJ1-2, with 9 nucleotides matching TRBD1. Trimming removed 4 bases from V and 7 bases from J; junction bases left unmatched: 7. This CDR3 has 14 amino acids. In nucleotides, the CDR3 is TGTGCCAGCAGTTACTCACAGGGGGCGAGTGGCTACACCTTC. Translating it yields CASSYSQGASGYTF.

The rearrangement uses TRBV9 and TRBJ2-7; TRBD1 matches at 10 bases. This CDR3 has 15 residues. V shed 3 bases and J 5 bases; nucleotides not matched to a gene: 8. Looked up from germline, CDR1 is SGDLS and CDR2 is YYNGEE. This chain's CDR3 is CASSAPGTGVHEQYF. Here the CDR3 DNA reads TGTGCCAGCAGCGCCCCCGGGACAGGGGTCCACGAGCAGTACTTC.

This chain connects TRBV6-6 to TRBJ1-2; D might be TRBD1 (6 bases). V shed 6 bases and J shed 8 bases, with 19 bases lying between them. CDR1 is MNHNY, CDR2 SVGAGI, per germline (reference sequence). This CDR3 has 14 amino acids. For the CDR3, the DNA is TGTGCCAGCAGCCTGGACAGTCCCCTAGTCGGCTACACCTTC. Protein sequence: CASSLDSPLVGYTF.

This clonotype was counted between two and nine times. The genes are TRBV9 and TRBJ2-7, with D possibly being TRBD1 (6 bases). The CDR3 consists of 14 residues. Germline-derived CDR1 and CDR2 are SGDLS and YYNGEE. The germline V and J ends were trimmed by 4 bases and 2 bases, with 13 bases remaining between them. The CDR3 DNA reads as TGTGCCAGCAGCACCGGACAGTACACCTACGAGCAGTACTTC. Translation gives CASSTGQYTYEQYF.

This clonotype turned up a few times. The rearrangement links TRBV7-9 to TRBJ2-7; 10 nucleotides align to TRBD2. With V trimmed by 2 bases and J by 6 bases, 7 bases remained unmatched. This CDR3 comprises 15 residues. Germline V lookup: CDR1 SEHNR, CDR2 FQNEAQ (reference sequence). CDR3 sequence (DNA): TGTGCCAGCAGCTTAAGTCTAGCGGGAGTTGGCGAGCAGTACTTC. Translating gives CASSLSLAGVGEQYF.

The chain combines TRBV7-3 with TRBJ2-1; D possibly corresponds to TRBD1 (6 bases). Germline lookup yields CDR1 SGHTA and CDR2 FQGTGA. The CDR3 is 14 residues long. The V end was cut by 2 bases, the J end by 5 bases, with 10 bases between. The CDR3 nucleotides are TGTGCCAGCAGCTTAGCAGGGGACAACAATGAGCAGTTCTTC. Amino acids: CASSLAGDNNEQFF.

There are many counts of this clonotype. The chain combines TRBV12-3 or TRBV12-4 with TRBJ2-1, with a tentative D call TRBD2 (6 bases). This CDR3 is built from 15 residues. V lost 4 bases to trimming and J lost 6 bases, with 16 bases between them. The CDR3: CASSSPTVGGNEQFF. CDR3 sequence (DNA): TGTGCCAGCAGTTCCCCGACCGTGGGGGGCAATGAGCAGTTCTTC.

A few counts support this clonotype. This sequence joins TRBV12-3 or TRBV12-4 and TRBJ2-7; D might be TRBD1 or TRBD2, each matching 5 bases. This CDR3 is 14 amino acids long. Trimming stripped 3 bases from V and 4 bases from J, with 13 bases between. CDR3 protein: CASSFSGLRYEQYF. The CDR3 region has the DNA TGTGCCAGCAGTTTTTCGGGGCTCCGTTACGAGCAGTACTTC.

The V gene is TRBV6-1, the J gene TRBJ2-5; D ambiguous. This CDR3 is 14 amino acids long. The germline gives CDR1 MNHNS, CDR2 SASEGT. V dropped 0 bases and J dropped 7 bases, with 12 bases sitting between them. Here the CDR3 reads CASSEANPLGTQYF. CDR3 sequence (DNA): TGTGCCAGCAGTGAAGCAAACCCCCTGGGGACCCAGTACTTC.

This clonotype was seen only a few times. V usage is TRBV7-8 and J usage is TRBJ2-7; D is perhaps TRBD2 (5 bases). Germline V CDR1 and CDR2: SGHVS, FQNEAQ. V was trimmed by 5 bases and J by 3 bases, leaving 14 bases between them. The CDR3 is 14 amino acids. CDR3 amino acids: CASSLGLRNYEQYF. In DNA, the CDR3 is TGTGCCAGCAGCCTAGGACTGCGGAACTACGAGCAGTACTTC.

In its sample, this clonotype was seen many times. This chain connects TRBV19 to TRBJ2-1; 10 bases align to TRBD2. Germline V gene lookup returns CDR1 LNHDA and CDR2 SQIVND (reference sequence). The CDR3 is 16 amino acids. The J segment lost 6 bases and the V segment lost 1 base, leaving 6 bases of the junction unmatched. The CDR3 region has the DNA TGTGCCAGTAGTATAGTTGGACTAGCGGAGTTCAATGAGCAGTTCTTC. Amino acids: CASSIVGLAEFNEQFF.

The chain joins TRBV7-2 to TRBJ1-1; 10 nucleotides match TRBD1. The CDR3 sequence is 17 residues long. CDR1 is SGHTA and CDR2 is FQGNSA in the germline V gene. Trimming took 1 base from V and 0 from J; bases not matched to a gene: 5. This CDR3 reads CASSLGWDRGMNTEAFF. CDR3 nucleotide sequence: TGTGCCAGCAGCTTAGGGTGGGACAGGGGCATGAACACTGAAGCTTTCTTT.

The V gene is TRBV7-3, the J gene TRBJ2-1; TRBD2 matches 13 bases. V gave up 4 bases and J gave up 8 bases; unmatched junction bases: 5. CDR1 is SGHTA, CDR2 FQGTGA, per germline. The CDR3 covers 15 residues. The CDR3 protein is CASSYTSGGAYEQFF. CDR3 coding DNA: TGTGCCAGCAGCTACACTAGCGGGGGGGCATATGAGCAGTTCTTC.

Only a few counts were recorded for this clonotype. The gene calls are TRBV27 and TRBJ2-3, with TRBD2 identical over 9 bases. The CDR3 runs to 12 residues. With 6 bases clipped from V and 10 bases from J, the junction kept 5 bases outside the gene matches. Germline values: CDR1 MNHEY, CDR2 SMNVEV (reference sequence). The DNA for the CDR3 is TGTGCCAGCAGGACTAGCGGCTCTGCGCAGTATTTT. As protein: CASRTSGSAQYF.

This clonotype was recorded a few times. The rearrangement uses TRBV4-1 and TRBJ1-5; D is unresolved. This CDR3 region has 15 residues. The V and J ends lost 1 base and 0 bases respectively, with 7 bases between them. Germline V lookup: CDR1 MGHRA, CDR2 YSYEKL. The CDR3 DNA follows: TGCGCCAGCAGCCAAGCCCATAATAGCAATCAGCCCCAGCATTTT. This translates into CASSQAHNSNQPQHF.

In this sample, this clonotype turned up a few times. The chain is built from TRBV12-3 or TRBV12-4 and TRBJ1-2; TRBD1 is a possible D gene (5 bases). V gave up 8 bases and J gave up 4 bases, with 11 bases separating them. The CDR3 is 12 residues long. CDR3 nucleotides: TGTGCCAGCGGCAGGGCTCGCTATGGCTACACCTTC. Amino acid sequence: CASGRARYGYTF.

This clonotype appeared a few times. One junction end does not reproduce the germline sequence, and a read error may be involved. V and J are TRBV7-9 and TRBJ2-5, with 8 bases aligning to TRBD2. The germline gives CDR1 SEHNR, CDR2 FQNEAQ (reference sequence). The CDR3 contains 15 residues. CDR3 sequence: CATSAPAGVRETQYF. The CDR3 nucleotides read TGTGCCACCAGCGCCCCAGCGGGAGTTAGGGAGACCCAGTACTTC.

This clonotype was counted a few times. The CDR3 loop reads CASSPRLADLGETQYF. The CDR3 DNA sequence: TGTGCCAGCTCACCTCGCCTAGCGGATTTGGGGGAGACCCAGTACTTC. This chain connects TRBV18 to TRBJ2-5, with TRBD2 matching over 7 bases. The germline gives CDR1 KGHSH, CDR2 LQKENI. The V gene end was trimmed by 3 bases and the J gene end by 5 bases; junction bases not matched to a gene: 12. The CDR3 sequence is 16 residues long.

This clonotype was picked up a small number of times. J is TRBJ2-7 and V is TRBV5-4, with 9 bases identical to TRBD2. The CDR3 runs to 14 residues. The germline CDR1 and CDR2 sequences are SGHNT and YYREEE (reference sequence). V dropped 0 bases and J dropped 5; count of bases not matched to a gene: 3. CDR3: CASSLASGIHEQYF. The CDR3 nucleotides read TGTGCCAGCAGCTTGGCTAGCGGGATTCACGAGCAGTACTTC.

A few counts support this clonotype. The CDR3 coding sequence is TGTGCCACCGGGACAGGTAACAATGAGCAGTTCTTC. The encoded protein is CATGTGNNEQFF. V and J are TRBV12-3 or TRBV12-4 and TRBJ2-1; 8 nucleotides match TRBD1. Trimming removed 10 bases from V and 5 bases from J; junction bases left unmatched: 4. This CDR3 has 12 amino acids.

This clonotype was counted only a few times. This chain's CDR3 is CASSPLGLAGDNEQFF. In DNA, the CDR3 is TGTGCCAGCAGCCCTCTCGGACTAGCGGGAGACAATGAGCAGTTCTTC. V usage is TRBV7-8 and J usage is TRBJ2-1, with 13 nucleotides matching TRBD2. This CDR3 region has 16 residues. V trimming: 5 bases; J trimming: 5 bases; junction bases outside the gene matches: 6. The V gene's germline CDR1 is SGHVS and CDR2 FQNEAQ.

This clonotype was seen repeatedly, ten times or more. The chain combines TRBV24-1 with TRBJ2-1; a weak D match, TRBD2 (6 bases). The CDR3 length is 14 residues. Deletions cut 0 bases from V and 6 bases from J, with 8 bases between. Germline-derived CDR1 and CDR2 are KGHDR and SFDVKD. DNA for the CDR3: TGTGCCACCAGTGATTTGGGAGGGGCCAATGAGCAGTTCTTC. Its translation is CATSDLGGANEQFF.

This clonotype has only a few counts. The chain links TRBV12-3 or TRBV12-4 to TRBJ2-7, with 8 nucleotides matching TRBD1. The CDR3 spans 15 residues. The trim removed 5 bases at V and 7 bases at J, leaving 13 bases unmatched. The CDR3 nucleotides read TGTGCCAGCAGTCCAGGGTTACAGACAGGGGCAGAGCAGTACTTC. Its protein is CASSPGLQTGAEQYF.

A few counts support this clonotype. This chain links TRBV29-1 with TRBJ2-5; D gene uncertain. In germline, CDR1 is SQVTM, CDR2 ANQGSEA. The CDR3 has 11 residues. V was cut by 4 bases and J by 7 bases, with 10 bases left in between. The CDR3 nucleotides are TGCAGCGTTGTATCCGCTGGGACCCAGTACTTC. It encodes CSVVSAGTQYF.

There are a few counts of this clonotype. This sequence joins TRBV7-2 and TRBJ2-1, with D possibly matching TRBD1 (6 bases). The CDR3 extends over 15 amino acids. The V and J ends lost 2 bases and 7 bases respectively, with 15 bases between them. CDR1 is SGHTA, CDR2 FQGNSA, per germline. The CDR3 loop is CASSLLAGDWNEQFF. The CDR3 region has the DNA TGTGCCAGCAGCTTACTCGCAGGGGATTGGAATGAGCAGTTCTTC.

This clonotype appeared a few times. The chain joins TRBV5-1 to TRBJ2-3, with 9 positions matching TRBD1. In germline, CDR1 is SGHRS, CDR2 YFSETQ. This CDR3 has 18 amino acids. With V trimmed by 1 base and J by 0 bases, 9 bases remained unmatched. The CDR3 DNA is TGCGCCAGCAGCTTGCGAACAGGGGGCTTTGATAGCACAGATACGCAGTATTTT. It codes for CASSLRTGGFDSTDTQYF. The whole variable domain, filled in from reference TRBV5-1 and TRBJ2-3, reads KAGVTQTPRYLIKTRGQQVTLSCSPISGHRSVSWYQQTPGQGLQFLFEYFSETQRNKGNFPGRFSGRQFSNSRSEMNVSTLELGDSALYLCASSLRTGGFDSTDTQYFGPGTRLTVL.

This clonotype was recorded only once. The rearrangement joins TRBV12-3 or TRBV12-4 to TRBJ1-2; D not certain. This CDR3 comprises 14 residues. Trimming removed 6 bases from V and 4 bases from J, with 15 bases in between. The chain's CDR3 is CASSPSPGLYGYTF. The DNA of the CDR3 is TGTGCCAGCAGCCCCTCCCCGGGCCTCTATGGCTACACCTTC.